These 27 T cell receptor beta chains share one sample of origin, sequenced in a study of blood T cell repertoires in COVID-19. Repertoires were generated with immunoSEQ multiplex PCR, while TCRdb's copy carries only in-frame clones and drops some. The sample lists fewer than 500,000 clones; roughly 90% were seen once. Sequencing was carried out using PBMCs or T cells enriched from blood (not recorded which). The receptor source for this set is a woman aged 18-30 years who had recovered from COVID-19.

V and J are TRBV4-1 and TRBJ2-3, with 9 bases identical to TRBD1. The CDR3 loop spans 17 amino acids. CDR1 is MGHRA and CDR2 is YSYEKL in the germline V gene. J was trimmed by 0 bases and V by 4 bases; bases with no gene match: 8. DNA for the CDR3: TGCGCCAGCAGCCTAAACAGACAGGGGGGAAGCACAGATACGCAGTATTTT. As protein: CASSLNRQGGSTDTQYF.

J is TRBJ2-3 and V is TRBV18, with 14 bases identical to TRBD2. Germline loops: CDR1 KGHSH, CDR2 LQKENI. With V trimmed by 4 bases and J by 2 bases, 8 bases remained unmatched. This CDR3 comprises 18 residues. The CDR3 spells CASSRSGTSGGLTDTQYF. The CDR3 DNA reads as TGTGCCAGCTCACGCTCCGGGACTAGCGGGGGCCTCACAGATACGCAGTATTTT.

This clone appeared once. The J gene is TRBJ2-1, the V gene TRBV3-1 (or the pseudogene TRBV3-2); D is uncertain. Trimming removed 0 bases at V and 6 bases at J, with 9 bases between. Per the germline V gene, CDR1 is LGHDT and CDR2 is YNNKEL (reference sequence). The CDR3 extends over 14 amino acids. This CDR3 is CASSQDSSINEQFF. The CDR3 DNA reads TGTGCCAGCAGCCAAGATTCATCCATCAATGAGCAGTTCTTC.

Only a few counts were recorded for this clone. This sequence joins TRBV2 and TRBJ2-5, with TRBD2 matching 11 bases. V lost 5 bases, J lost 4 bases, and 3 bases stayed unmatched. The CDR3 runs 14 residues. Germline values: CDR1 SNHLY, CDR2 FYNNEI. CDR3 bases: TGTGCCAGCAGTTCCGGGACTAGCGGAGAGACCCAGTACTTC. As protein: CASSSGTSGETQYF.

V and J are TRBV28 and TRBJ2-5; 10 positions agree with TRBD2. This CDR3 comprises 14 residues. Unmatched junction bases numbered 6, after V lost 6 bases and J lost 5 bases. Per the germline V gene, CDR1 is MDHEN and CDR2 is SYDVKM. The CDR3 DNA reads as TGTGCCAGCAGACCAGGACTAGCGGTGGAGACCCAGTACTTC. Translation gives CASRPGLAVETQYF.

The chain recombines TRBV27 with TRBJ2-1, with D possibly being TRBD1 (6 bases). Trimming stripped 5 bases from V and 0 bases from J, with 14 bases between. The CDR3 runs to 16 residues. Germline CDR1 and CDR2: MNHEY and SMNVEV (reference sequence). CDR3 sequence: CASSQRQVYSYNEQFF. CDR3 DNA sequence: TGTGCCAGCAGTCAAAGACAGGTATACTCCTACAATGAGCAGTTCTTC.

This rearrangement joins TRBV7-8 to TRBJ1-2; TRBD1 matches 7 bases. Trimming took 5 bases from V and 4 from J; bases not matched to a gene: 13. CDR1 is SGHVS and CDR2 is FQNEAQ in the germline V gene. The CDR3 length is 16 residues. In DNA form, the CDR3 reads TGTGCCAGCAGCCCCCTCTCGACAGGGTTGGCCTATGGCTACACCTTC. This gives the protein CASSPLSTGLAYGYTF. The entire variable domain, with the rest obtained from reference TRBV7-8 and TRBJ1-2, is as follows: GAGVSQSPRYKVAKRGQDVALRCDPISGHVSLFWYQQALGQGPEFLTYFQNEAQLDKSGLPSDRFFAERPEGSVSTLKIQRTQQEDSAVYLCASSPLSTGLAYGYTFGSGTRLTVV.

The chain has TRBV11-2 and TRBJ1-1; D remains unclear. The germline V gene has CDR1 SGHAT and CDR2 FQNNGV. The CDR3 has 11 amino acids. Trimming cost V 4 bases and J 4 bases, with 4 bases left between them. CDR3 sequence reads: CASSSFTEAFF. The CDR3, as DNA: TGTGCCAGCAGCTCGTTCACTGAAGCTTTCTTT. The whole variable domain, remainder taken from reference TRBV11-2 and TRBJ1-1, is EAGVAQSPRYKIIEKRQSVAFWCNPISGHATLYWYQQILGQGPKLLIQFQNNGVVDDSQLPKDRFSAERLKGVDSTLKIQPAKLEDSAVYLCASSSFTEAFFGQGTRLTVV.

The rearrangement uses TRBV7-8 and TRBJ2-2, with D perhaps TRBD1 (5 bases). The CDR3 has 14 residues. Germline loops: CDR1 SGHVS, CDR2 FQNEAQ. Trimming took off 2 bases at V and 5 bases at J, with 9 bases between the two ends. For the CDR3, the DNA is TGTGCCAGCAGCTTACAGGGTTGGACCGGGGAGCTGTTTTTT. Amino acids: CASSLQGWTGELFF.

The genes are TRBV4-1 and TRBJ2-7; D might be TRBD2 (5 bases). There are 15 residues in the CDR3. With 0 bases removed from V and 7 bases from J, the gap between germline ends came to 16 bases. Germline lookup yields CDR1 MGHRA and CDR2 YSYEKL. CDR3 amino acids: CASSQELSGRGEQYF. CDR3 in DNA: TGCGCCAGCAGCCAAGAGTTGAGTGGGAGAGGAGAGCAGTACTTC.

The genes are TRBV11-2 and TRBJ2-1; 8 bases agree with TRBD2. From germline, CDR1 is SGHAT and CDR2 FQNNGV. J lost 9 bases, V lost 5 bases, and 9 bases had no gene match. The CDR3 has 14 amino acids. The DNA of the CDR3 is TGTGCCAGCAGCCAGATGCCGGGGGGGCGTGAGCAGTTCTTC. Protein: CASSQMPGGREQFF.

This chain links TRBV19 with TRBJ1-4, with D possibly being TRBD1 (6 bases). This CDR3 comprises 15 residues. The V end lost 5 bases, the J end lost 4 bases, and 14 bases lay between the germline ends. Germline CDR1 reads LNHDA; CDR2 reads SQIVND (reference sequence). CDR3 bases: TGTGCCAGTAGTCTAAGGTCCAGGGGTAATGAAAAACTGTTTTTT. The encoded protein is CASSLRSRGNEKLFF.

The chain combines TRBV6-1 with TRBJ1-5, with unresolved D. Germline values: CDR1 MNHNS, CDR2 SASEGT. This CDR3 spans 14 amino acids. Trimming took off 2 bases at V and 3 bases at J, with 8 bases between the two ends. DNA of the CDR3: TGTGCCAGCAGTGAATCAAACTCCAATCAGCCCCAGCATTTT. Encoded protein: CASSESNSNQPQHF.

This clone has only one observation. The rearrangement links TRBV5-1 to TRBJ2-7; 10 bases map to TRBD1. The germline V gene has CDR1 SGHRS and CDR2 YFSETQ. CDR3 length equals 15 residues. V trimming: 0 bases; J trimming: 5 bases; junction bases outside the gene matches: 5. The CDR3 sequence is CASSLVGTGVDEQYF. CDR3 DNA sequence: TGCGCCAGCAGCTTGGTTGGGACAGGGGTGGACGAGCAGTACTTC.

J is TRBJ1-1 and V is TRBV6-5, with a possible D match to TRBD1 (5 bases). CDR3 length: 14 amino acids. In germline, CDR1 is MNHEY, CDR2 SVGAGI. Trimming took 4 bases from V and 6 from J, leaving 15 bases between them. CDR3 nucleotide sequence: TGTGCCAGCAGTTCCTCCCACGGGGGGTCTGAAGCTTTCTTT. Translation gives CASSSSHGGSEAFF.

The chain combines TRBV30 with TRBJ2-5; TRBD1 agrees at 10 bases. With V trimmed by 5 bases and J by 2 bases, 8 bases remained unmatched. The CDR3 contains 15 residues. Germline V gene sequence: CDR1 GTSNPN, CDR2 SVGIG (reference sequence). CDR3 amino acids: CAWDTRDRGQETQYF. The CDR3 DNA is TGTGCCTGGGATACCAGGGACAGGGGACAAGAGACCCAGTACTTC. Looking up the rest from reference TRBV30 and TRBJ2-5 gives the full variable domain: SQTIHQWPATLVQPVGSPLSLECTVEGTSNPNLYWYRQAAGRGLQLLFYSVGIGQISSEVPQNLSASRPQDRQFILSSKKLLLSDSGFYLCAWDTRDRGQETQYFGPGTRLLVL.

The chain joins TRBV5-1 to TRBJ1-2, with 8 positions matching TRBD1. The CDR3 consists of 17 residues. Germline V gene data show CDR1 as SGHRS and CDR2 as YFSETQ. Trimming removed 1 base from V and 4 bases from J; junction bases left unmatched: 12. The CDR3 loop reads CASSLPSNRDRFYGYTF. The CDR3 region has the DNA TGCGCCAGCAGCTTGCCTTCGAACCGGGACAGGTTCTATGGCTACACCTTC. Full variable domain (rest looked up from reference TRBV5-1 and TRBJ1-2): KAGVTQTPRYLIKTRGQQVTLSCSPISGHRSVSWYQQTPGQGLQFLFEYFSETQRNKGNFPGRFSGRQFSNSRSEMNVSTLELGDSALYLCASSLPSNRDRFYGYTFGSGTRLTVV.

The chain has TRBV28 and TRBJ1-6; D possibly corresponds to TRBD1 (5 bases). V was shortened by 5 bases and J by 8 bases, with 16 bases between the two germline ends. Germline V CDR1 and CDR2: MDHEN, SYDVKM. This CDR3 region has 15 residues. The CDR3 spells CASSPRVGADSPLHF. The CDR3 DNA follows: TGTGCCAGCAGTCCCCGTGTAGGGGCCGATTCACCCCTCCACTTT.

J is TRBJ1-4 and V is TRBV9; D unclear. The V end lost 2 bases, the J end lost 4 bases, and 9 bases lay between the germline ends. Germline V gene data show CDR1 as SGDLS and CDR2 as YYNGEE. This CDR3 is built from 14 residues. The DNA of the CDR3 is TGTGCCAGCAGCGTTGACGGAGATAATGAAAAACTGTTTTTT. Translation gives CASSVDGDNEKLFF.

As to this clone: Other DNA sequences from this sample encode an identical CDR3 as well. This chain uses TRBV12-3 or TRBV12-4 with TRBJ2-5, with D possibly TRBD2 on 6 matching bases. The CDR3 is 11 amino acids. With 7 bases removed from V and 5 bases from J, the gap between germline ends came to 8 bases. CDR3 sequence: CASTRGETQYF. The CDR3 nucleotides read TGTGCCAGCACCCGGGGGGAGACCCAGTACTTC.

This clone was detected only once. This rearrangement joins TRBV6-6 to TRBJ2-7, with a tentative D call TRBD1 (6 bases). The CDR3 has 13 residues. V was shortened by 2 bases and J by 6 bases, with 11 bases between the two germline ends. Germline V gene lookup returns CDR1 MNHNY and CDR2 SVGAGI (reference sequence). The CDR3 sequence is CASSYGQGSEQYF. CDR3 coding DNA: TGTGCCAGCAGTTACGGGCAGGGGAGCGAGCAGTACTTC.

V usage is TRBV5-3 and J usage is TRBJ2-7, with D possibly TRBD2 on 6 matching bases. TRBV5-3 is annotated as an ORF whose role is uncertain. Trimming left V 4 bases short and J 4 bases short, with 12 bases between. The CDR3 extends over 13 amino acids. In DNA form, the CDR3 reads TGTGCCAGAAGCCCCCCCGGGAGATACGAGCAGTACTTC. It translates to CARSPPGRYEQYF.

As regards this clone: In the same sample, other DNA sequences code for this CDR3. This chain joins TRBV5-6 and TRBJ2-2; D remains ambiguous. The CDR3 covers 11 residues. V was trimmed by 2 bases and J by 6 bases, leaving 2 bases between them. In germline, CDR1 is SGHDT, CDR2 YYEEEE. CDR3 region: CASSFSGELFF. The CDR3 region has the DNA TGTGCCAGCAGCTTCTCCGGGGAGCTGTTTTTT.

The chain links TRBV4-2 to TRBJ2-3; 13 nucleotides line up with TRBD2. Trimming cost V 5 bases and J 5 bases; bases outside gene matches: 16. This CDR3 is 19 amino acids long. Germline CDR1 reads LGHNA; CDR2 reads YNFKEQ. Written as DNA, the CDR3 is TGTGCCAGCAGCGCGCGGACTAGCGGGGGAACCTTCTTTCAAGATACGCAGTATTTT. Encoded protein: CASSARTSGGTFFQDTQYF.

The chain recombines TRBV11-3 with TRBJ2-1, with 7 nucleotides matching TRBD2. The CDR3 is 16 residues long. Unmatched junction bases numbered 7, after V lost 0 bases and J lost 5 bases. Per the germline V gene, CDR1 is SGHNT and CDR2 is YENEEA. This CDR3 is CASSLEGEGSDNEQFF. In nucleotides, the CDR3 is TGTGCCAGCAGCTTAGAGGGGGAGGGCTCGGACAATGAGCAGTTCTTC.

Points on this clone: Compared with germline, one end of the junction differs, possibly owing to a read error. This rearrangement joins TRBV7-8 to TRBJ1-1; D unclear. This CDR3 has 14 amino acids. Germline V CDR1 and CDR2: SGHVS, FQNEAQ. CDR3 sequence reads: CASSLGGTNPEAFF. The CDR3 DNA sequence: TGTGCCAGCAGCTTAGGAGGAACGAACCCTGAAGCTTTCTTT.

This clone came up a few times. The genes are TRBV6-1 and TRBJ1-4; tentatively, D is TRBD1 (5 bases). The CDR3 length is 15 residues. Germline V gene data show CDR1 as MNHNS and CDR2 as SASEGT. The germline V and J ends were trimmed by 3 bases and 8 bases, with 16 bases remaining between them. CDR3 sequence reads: CASSDFRQIREKLFF. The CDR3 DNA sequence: TGTGCCAGCAGTGATTTTAGACAGATCCGGGAAAAACTGTTTTTT.